The 31 T cell receptor beta chains below come from one sample, sequenced in a study of CXCR3-negative and CXCR3-positive naive CD8 T cells. Study results and caveats: Naive cells with CXCR3 showed TRB CDR3s that were more hydrophobic than those in CXCR3-negative naive cells.

Their target antigens are unknown. cDNA libraries for TRB were generated by 5' RACE incorporating UMI labels. Each CDR3 protein gets one entry in TCRdb, which reprocessed the 5' RACE reads and gives no DNA. The sample has about 120,000 distinct CDR3 sequences. The sequencing sample was made of naive CXCR3+ CD8+ T cells from blood. The subset here: CD45RO-CCR7+CD27+CD95- naive CD8+ T cells expressing CXCR3 (TNR3+). The receptors derive from a human donor in good health. Some clones in this sample may be carry-over from other donors' samples.

This sequence joins TRBV30 and TRBJ2-5; no DNA is available, so the TRBD2 call from TCRdb remains unchecked. This CDR3 is 15 amino acids long. Germline-derived CDR1 and CDR2 are GTSNPN and SVGIG (reference sequence). The chain's CDR3 is CAWSVRAGGGKTQYF.

The chain recombines TRBV27 with TRBJ1-2; TCRdb returns TRBD1, unconfirmable since there is no DNA. The germline gives CDR1 MNHEY, CDR2 SMNVEV (reference sequence). The CDR3 totals 12 residues. CDR3 protein: CASSPDKFSYTF.

This chain connects TRBV6-5 to TRBJ2-1; the TCRdb D gene call, TRBD1, has no DNA to confirm it. This CDR3 has 12 residues. Germline values: CDR1 MNHEY, CDR2 SVGAGI. The CDR3 loop is CASVRGTGEQFF.

The chain uses TRBV18 and TRBJ2-1; absent DNA, TCRdb's TRBD2 call cannot be checked. CDR1 and CDR2 from the germline V gene are KGHSH and LQKENI. CDR3 length: 14 residues. The CDR3 sequence: CASSPPSGIGEQFF.

The V gene is TRBV25-1, the J gene TRBJ1-6. Germline V gives CDR1 MGHDK, CDR2 SYGVNS. There are 15 residues in the CDR3. CDR3 sequence reads: CASSEGTAYNSPLHF.

The chain has TRBV29-1 and TRBJ2-5; TCRdb reports TRBD1, a call that lacks DNA to check it against. The CDR3 contains 15 residues. Germline V lookup: CDR1 SQVTM, CDR2 ANQGSEA. The CDR3 is CSVEGGPQLQETQYF. The full variable domain, rest sourced from reference TRBV29-1 and TRBJ2-5, is SAVISQKPSRDICQRGTSLTIQCQVDSQVTMMFWYRQQPGQSLTLIATANQGSEATYESGFVIDKFPISRPNLTFSTLTVSNMSPEDSSIYLCSVEGGPQLQETQYFGPGTRLLVL.

The CDR3 loop is CASSGPTGLNTEAFF. The gene calls are TRBV9 and TRBJ1-1. Germline assignment: CDR1 SGDLS and CDR2 YYNGEE. The CDR3 loop spans 15 amino acids.

The CDR3 reads CASSQDVGASYNEQFF. V is TRBV4-3 and J is TRBJ2-1; the TRBD1 assignment by TCRdb is unverifiable without DNA. CDR1 and CDR2 (germline): LGHNA, YSLEER. This CDR3 has 16 amino acids.

The V gene is TRBV29-1, the J gene TRBJ2-1; the D call of TRBD2 rests on TCRdb alone, since no DNA is present to check it. CDR1 and CDR2 from the germline V gene are SQVTM and ANQGSEA. The CDR3 contains 12 residues. CDR3 protein: CSVYGTSNEQFF.

The chain links TRBV29-1 to TRBJ2-3; no DNA is available, so the TRBD2 call from TCRdb remains unchecked. The V gene's germline CDR1 is SQVTM and CDR2 ANQGSEA. The CDR3 contains 16 residues. This CDR3 is CSVRSPTSGSTDTQYF.

The J gene is TRBJ1-1, the V gene TRBV14. Germline-derived CDR1 and CDR2 are SGHDN and FVKESK. CDR3 length: 13 amino acids. The CDR3 here is CASSQEFGTEAFF.

The chain joins TRBV12-3 or TRBV12-4 to TRBJ2-7; no DNA is available, so the TRBD2 call from TCRdb remains unchecked. This CDR3 comprises 17 residues. The chain's CDR3 is CASSLSGGRRSGYEQYF.

The V gene is TRBV20-1, the J gene TRBJ1-1; TCRdb names TRBD1, which stays unverified in the absence of DNA. Germline V gene sequence: CDR1 DFQATT, CDR2 SNEGSKA (reference sequence). The CDR3 loop spans 12 amino acids. CDR3: CSTTGLATEAFF.

The chain joins TRBV5-1 to TRBJ2-7; as DNA is missing, the TRBD2 call by TCRdb cannot be tested. CDR1 is SGHRS and CDR2 is YFSETQ in the germline V gene. The CDR3 contains 15 residues. The CDR3 protein is CASSLPGLWWDEQYF. Full variable domain (missing parts from reference TRBV5-1 and TRBJ2-7): KAGVTQTPRYLIKTRGQQVTLSCSPISGHRSVSWYQQTPGQGLQFLFEYFSETQRNKGNFPGRFSGRQFSNSRSEMNVSTLELGDSALYLCASSLPGLWWDEQYFGPGTRLTVT.

The J gene is TRBJ2-1, the V gene TRBV19; there is no DNA to check the TCRdb D call of TRBD2. CDR1 LNHDA and CDR2 SQIVND come from the germline V gene (reference sequence). The CDR3 length is 15 residues. CDR3 region: CASSIGLAGYNEQFF.

The chain recombines TRBV5-4 with TRBJ2-7; TCRdb's assignment of TRBD1 cannot be checked, as there is no DNA. CDR3 length equals 13 residues. Germline CDR1 SGHNT, CDR2 YYREEE (reference sequence). Here the CDR3 reads CASSPRDGYEQYF.

This chain joins TRBV3-1 and TRBJ2-7; TCRdb picks TRBD2, but there is no DNA to check that call. The length of the CDR3 is 15 residues. CDR1 is LGHDT and CDR2 is YNNKEL in the germline V gene (reference sequence). The CDR3 reads CASSQDRGGIYEQYF.

The rearrangement uses TRBV27 and TRBJ2-2; the TCRdb call, TRBD2, lacks DNA for checking. The germline V gene has CDR1 MNHEY and CDR2 SMNVEV (reference sequence). CDR3 length: 14 amino acids. The CDR3 protein is CASSDGSPGGELFF.

This sequence joins TRBV19 and TRBJ1-1. This CDR3 contains 12 residues. The germline gives CDR1 LNHDA, CDR2 SQIVND (reference sequence). CDR3 sequence: CASSIRDTEAFF.

The J gene is TRBJ2-1, the V gene TRBV27. The germline gives CDR1 MNHEY, CDR2 SMNVEV (reference sequence). There are 12 residues in the CDR3. Here the CDR3 reads CASGTPDNEQFF.

The genes are TRBV28 and TRBJ1-1. The CDR3 is 13 amino acids. Germline V gene data show CDR1 as MDHEN and CDR2 as SYDVKM. The CDR3 sequence: CASRFRGNTEAFF.

This rearrangement joins TRBV2 to TRBJ2-3; the TRBD1 assignment by TCRdb is unverifiable without DNA. Germline-derived CDR1 and CDR2 are SNHLY and FYNNEI. This CDR3 comprises 15 residues. CDR3 region: CASSRVLGTTDTQYF.

V usage is TRBV7-2 and J usage is TRBJ2-5; checking the TCRdb D call of TRBD1 is not possible without DNA. CDR3 length: 15 amino acids. Per germline, CDR1 SGHTA and CDR2 FQGNSA. CDR3 sequence reads: CASSLAAGTPETQYF.

The chain combines TRBV4-2 with TRBJ2-1; the D call of TRBD2 rests on TCRdb alone, since no DNA is present to check it. CDR3 length equals 15 residues. Germline V gene lookup returns CDR1 LGHNA and CDR2 YNFKEQ. The CDR3: CASSPQTSSAAEQFF.

The chain employs TRBV6-6 and TRBJ1-1; lacking DNA, the TRBD1 call made by TCRdb goes unchecked. CDR1 is MNHNY and CDR2 is SVGAGI in the germline V gene (reference sequence). The CDR3 spans 13 residues. CDR3 sequence reads: CASTQGAGTEAFF.

The chain has TRBV12-3 or TRBV12-4 and TRBJ2-5; TCRdb proposes TRBD1, but this gene call is untestable without DNA. The CDR3 is made up of 14 amino acids. This CDR3 reads CASRPDSFQETQYF.

The gene calls are TRBV28 and TRBJ1-1. This CDR3 is 13 amino acids long. Per germline, CDR1 MDHEN and CDR2 SYDVKM. The CDR3 here is CASSGGLNTEAFF.

J is TRBJ2-1 and V is TRBV9; TCRdb indicates TRBD2, and absent DNA this call remains unverified. CDR1 SGDLS and CDR2 YYNGEE come from the germline V gene. The CDR3 has 17 residues. This CDR3 is CASSVEDRDYRGPEQFF.

This CDR3 reads CASSQNLPGTGTSDTQYF. V and J are TRBV4-1 and TRBJ2-3; TCRdb lists TRBD1, though no DNA is available to test this call. The CDR3 runs 18 residues. CDR1 is MGHRA, CDR2 YSYEKL, per germline.

The chain has TRBV15 and TRBJ1-1; absent DNA, TCRdb's TRBD1 call cannot be checked. The germline V gene has CDR1 LNHNV and CDR2 YYDKDF (reference sequence). The CDR3 runs 15 residues. The CDR3 reads CATSREGGANTEAFF.

The rearrangement uses TRBV29-1 and TRBJ2-7; the TRBD1 assignment by TCRdb is unverifiable without DNA. This CDR3 is 14 amino acids long. Germline CDR1 is SQVTM and CDR2 is ANQGSEA. CDR3 in amino acids: CSVDRGTNSYEQYF.